This section outlines one T cell receptor beta chain sequence together with its context. These data belong to a study of shared clonotypes between healthy human individuals. CDR3 length: 13 amino acids. Germline V gene lookup returns CDR1 SNHLY and CDR2 FYNNEI. Trimming took off 6 bases at V and 6 bases at J, with 14 bases between the two ends. Study donors comprised healthy, HIV-negative adults devoid of recent acute infection or vaccination. The donors, all of them Caucasian adults, lived in Nashville, Tennessee. Data came from immunoSEQ multiplex PCR; TCRdb stores just in-frame clones and leaves some out. The sample includes 2,500,000 or so clones, 90% to 95% of them seen just once.

Input material: naive CD4+ T cells from PBMCs. The subset: CD45RA+ positively selected. This clonotype was sampled from a young man in good health. Some clones in this sample may be carry-over from other donors' samples. J is TRBJ1-2 and V is TRBV2; unclear D gene. The CDR3 coding sequence is TGTGCCAGCAGATGGACGGGAGGCGATGGCTACACCTTC. Translated: CASRWTGGDGYTF.